Each of the 21 T cell receptor beta chains below was sequenced from the same sample in a study of T cells in Graves' hyperthyroidism and ophthalmopathy. It was RNA transcripts that yielded the amplified TCR beta CDR3 regions. The TCR CDR3 first-round RT-PCR relied on the HTBI primer set. TCRdb reprocessed the multiplex PCR reads via MiXCR and lists one record per CDR3 protein. The sample has 550,000 to 600,000 distinct CDR3 sequences, around 15% seen once; the top ten hold about 20%. Sequencing used blood. Every receptor here comes from a woman aged 18-35 years with Graves' hyperthyroidism.

The V gene is TRBV7-8, the J gene TRBJ1-5; 8 nucleotides match TRBD1. The CDR3 is made up of 18 amino acids. CDR1 is SGHVS, CDR2 FQNEAQ, per germline. V lost 3 bases to trimming and J lost 0 bases; unmatched junction nucleotides: 10. The CDR3 region has the DNA TGTGCCAGCAGCTTTCGGGGGACAGGAGCACTTAGCAATCAGCCCCAGCATTTT. It encodes CASSFRGTGALSNQPQHF.

This clonotype appeared a single time. Being one base from a much bigger clone, this may be a read error. V is TRBV11-2 and J is TRBJ2-7; 8 bases line up with TRBD2. Germline CDR1 SGHAT, CDR2 FQNNGV. The CDR3 totals 16 residues. V lost 5 bases to trimming and J lost 12 bases; unmatched junction nucleotides: 21. DNA for the CDR3: TGTGCCAGCAGCCCCCCTGATGCGGGAGGCCTACGGGGGCCGTACTTC. Its protein is CASSPPDAGGLRGPYF.

This chain uses TRBV6-5 with TRBJ2-7; tentative D call: TRBD1 (6 bases). The V gene's germline CDR1 is MNHEY and CDR2 SVGAGI. The CDR3 is 15 amino acids. V shed 4 bases and J shed 2 bases, with 15 bases lying between them. As DNA, the CDR3 is TGTGCCAGCAGTTCCTACGGGGACAAGACCTACGAGCAGTACTTC. This gives the protein CASSSYGDKTYEQYF.

This clonotype was found a few times. CDR3 coding DNA: TGCAGCGTGGACGAGACAGAGAACTATGGCTACACCTTC. This gives the protein CSVDETENYGYTF. The chain carries TRBV29-1 and TRBJ1-2; TRBD1 is a possible D gene (5 bases). The germline CDR1 and CDR2 sequences are SQVTM and ANQGSEA. Trimming took off 6 bases at V and 2 bases at J, with 13 bases between the two ends. This CDR3 region has 13 residues.

This clonotype was seen at least ten times. V gene TRBV20-1 combines with J gene TRBJ2-3; TRBD2 matches 9 bases. The CDR3 sequence is 17 residues long. The germline V gene encodes CDR1 DFQATT and CDR2 SNEGSKA (reference sequence). With V trimmed by 1 base and J by 5 bases, 13 bases remained unmatched. This chain's CDR3 is CSARAGIAGAGEDTQYF. CDR3 bases: TGCAGTGCTAGAGCCGGAATAGCGGGAGCAGGGGAAGATACGCAGTATTTT.

The genes are TRBV6-2 or TRBV6-3 and TRBJ2-7; D gene ambiguous. The CDR3 totals 14 residues. Trimming removed 3 bases at V and 0 bases at J, with 9 bases between. CDR1 and CDR2 from the germline V gene are MNHEY and SVGEGT. The CDR3 bases are TGTGCCAGCAGTTATGACGCTCCCTCCTACGAGCAGTACTTC. Translating gives CASSYDAPSYEQYF.

This clonotype showed up just a few times. The chain uses TRBV14 and TRBJ1-2, with no clear D. Deletions cut 0 bases from V and 2 bases from J, with 10 bases between. This CDR3 contains 15 residues. Germline loops: CDR1 SGHDN, CDR2 FVKESK. For the CDR3, the DNA is TGTGCCAGCAGCCAAGAGGGCAGAGGGAACTATGGCTACACCTTC. Translation gives CASSQEGRGNYGYTF.

Regarding this clonotype: A much more abundant neighbour one base away suggests this may be a read error. This chain joins TRBV5-6 and TRBJ2-7, with D possibly matching TRBD2 (5 bases). CDR3 length: 14 amino acids. Looked up from germline, CDR1 is SGHDT and CDR2 is YYEEEE. CDR3 sequence (DNA): TGTGCCAGCAGCTTGGGGTCGACTACCTACAAGCAGTACTTC. Protein sequence: CASSLGSTTYKQYF.

This clonotype was counted only a few times. This rearrangement joins TRBV15 to TRBJ2-7, with D perhaps TRBD1 (6 bases). The V gene's germline CDR1 is LNHNV and CDR2 YYDKDF (reference sequence). V lost 0 bases and J lost 6, with 12 bases in between. The CDR3 sequence is 14 residues long. The CDR3 DNA reads as TGTGCCACCAGCAGAGATCCTAAGGGGGTCGAGCAGTACTTC. Its protein is CATSRDPKGVEQYF.

This clonotype was seen many times. The chain has TRBV27 and TRBJ2-3; 8 nucleotides line up with TRBD1. This CDR3 region has 17 residues. CDR1 and CDR2 (germline): MNHEY, SMNVEV (reference sequence). V dropped 5 bases and J dropped 3; count of bases not matched to a gene: 13. In DNA form, the CDR3 reads TGTGCCAGCAGTCAGTCATCCAGGACAGGGCGAACAGATACGCAGTATTTT. It specifies CASSQSSRTGRTDTQYF.

This clonotype was observed at least ten times. The chain links TRBV10-1 to TRBJ2-2; TRBD2 matches at 8 bases. Germline CDR1 reads WNHNN; CDR2 reads SYGVQD (reference sequence). This CDR3 is 15 amino acids long. V lost 3 bases to trimming and J lost 3 bases; unmatched junction nucleotides: 3. CDR3: CASSDGTSDTGELFF. For the CDR3, the DNA is TGCGCCAGCAGTGATGGGACTAGTGACACCGGGGAGCTGTTTTTT.

There are many counts of this clonotype. V gene TRBV6-1 combines with J gene TRBJ2-7; TRBD2 agrees at 9 bases. V gave up 6 bases and J gave up 1 base; unmatched junction bases: 1. This CDR3 is built from 13 residues. The germline V gene encodes CDR1 MNHNS and CDR2 SASEGT. CDR3 in amino acids: CASRTSGSYEQYF. In DNA, the CDR3 is TGTGCCAGCAGGACTAGCGGTTCCTACGAGCAGTACTTC.

This clonotype was seen repeatedly, ten times or more. V gene TRBV28 combines with J gene TRBJ2-1; the D is unclear. The germline V gene has CDR1 MDHEN and CDR2 SYDVKM. The length of the CDR3 is 12 residues. Trimming cost V 6 bases and J 6 bases, with 9 bases left between them. CDR3 in DNA: TGTGCCAGCAGAGGCTACACCAATGAGCAGTTCTTC. This gives the protein CASRGYTNEQFF.

This clonotype was seen repeatedly, ten times or more. J is TRBJ2-1 and V is TRBV7-9; D is possibly TRBD1 or TRBD2 (5 bases each). Germline V gives CDR1 SEHNR, CDR2 FQNEAQ (reference sequence). V lost 7 bases and J lost 5, with 15 bases in between. The CDR3 is 14 amino acids. The chain's CDR3 is CASKRPGPNNEQFF. In nucleotides, the CDR3 is TGTGCCAGCAAAAGACCGGGGCCTAACAATGAGCAGTTCTTC.

As regards this clonotype: It may be a read error: a sequence one base away is much more abundant. The chain has TRBV6-2 or TRBV6-3 and TRBJ1-2; D gene uncertain. The CDR3 is 12 amino acids. The V gene's germline CDR1 is MNHEY and CDR2 SVGEGT. The V end was cut by 4 bases, the J end by 6 bases, with 9 bases between. In nucleotides, the CDR3 is TGTGCCAGCAGTTTGAGCAACGATGGCTACACCTTC. Translation: CASSLSNDGYTF.

In its sample, this clonotype was seen many times. The V and J genes are TRBV6-5 and TRBJ1-1; D remains unclear. V lost 0 bases and J 0 bases, leaving 8 bases between the germline ends. Germline loops: CDR1 MNHEY, CDR2 SVGAGI. The CDR3 is 15 amino acids. The CDR3 region has the DNA TGTGCCAGCAGTTACTCGGGAATTATGAACACTGAAGCTTTCTTT. Protein: CASSYSGIMNTEAFF.

This clonotype was picked up one time. The gene calls are TRBV25-1 and TRBJ2-3; the D call may be TRBD1 or TRBD2 (5 bases each). From germline, CDR1 is MGHDK and CDR2 SYGVNS. Trimming cost V 6 bases and J 3 bases, with 16 bases left between them. CDR3 length: 15 amino acids. The CDR3 loop is CASRETTGGTDTQYF. The CDR3, as DNA: TGTGCCAGCAGAGAGACAACTGGGGGAACAGATACGCAGTATTTT. The whole variable domain, remainder taken from reference TRBV25-1 and TRBJ2-3, is EADIYQTPRYLVIGTGKKITLECSQTMGHDKMYWYQQDPGMELHLIHYSYGVNSTEKGDLSSESTVSRIRTEHFPLTLESARPSHTSQYLCASRETTGGTDTQYFGPGTRLTVL.

This clonotype was recorded many times. The V gene is TRBV7-9, the J gene TRBJ2-7, with D tentatively TRBD2 (6 bases). The CDR3 has 16 residues. Trimming removed 2 bases from V and 6 bases from J, with 20 bases in between. Germline lookup yields CDR1 SEHNR and CDR2 FQNEAQ (reference sequence). CDR3 nucleotide sequence: TGTGCCAGCAGCTTATTTGGGCTGGGACTTGCACTCGAGCAGTACTTC. It specifies CASSLFGLGLALEQYF.

As concerns this clonotype: At one boundary the junction diverges from the germline segment, which might be a read error. The DNA of the CDR3 is TGCAGTGCTAGGAGTGGGGACTTCGAGAACACCGTGGAGCTGTTTTTT. The encoded protein is CSARSGDFENTVELFF. The J gene is TRBJ2-2, the V gene TRBV20-1; maybe TRBD2 (6 bases). CDR3 length: 16 amino acids. CDR1 is DFQATT and CDR2 is SNEGSKA in the germline V gene (reference sequence).

This clonotype appeared many times. V is TRBV28 and J is TRBJ1-5; 7 bases agree with TRBD1. With V trimmed by 1 base and J by 5 bases, 8 bases remained unmatched. The CDR3 sequence is 16 residues long. CDR1 is MDHEN and CDR2 is SYDVKM in the germline V gene. The CDR3 DNA is TGTGCCAGCAGTTTATTAGGCAGGGGGGAGGATCAGCCCCAGCATTTT. Its protein product is CASSLLGRGEDQPQHF.

Note on this clonotype: The conserved final phenylalanine or tryptophan is absent from the CDR3, which likely points to a read error. This sequence joins TRBV7-8 and TRBJ2-3, with TRBD1 matching over 7 bases. The V and J ends lost 3 bases and 0 bases, in that order; junction bases with no gene match: 6. The CDR3 has 16 residues. Per the germline V gene, CDR1 is SGHVS and CDR2 is FQNEAQ. DNA of the CDR3: TGTGCCAGCAGCTTCCTGGGACAGATGAGCACAGATACGCAGTATCTT. Protein product: CASSFLGQMSTDTQYL.